This entry is about one TCR beta chain. This record belongs to a study of blood T cells in healthy people across ages. For the study at large: Roughly one uniquely barcoded beta molecule per two T cells was captured.

V shed 0 bases and J shed 4 bases, with 13 bases lying between them. The CDR3 is 16 amino acids. Those donating, healthy Caucasian individuals from Russia, were aged about 6 to 95. PBMCs were isolated at a quantity of at least 6 million per sample. Sample-barcoded 5' priming and a J-beta primer mix drove a second PCR of roughly 7 to 11 cycles. Every individual sample yielded 2.5 million or more paired-end reads (each containing CDR3). TCRdb re-derived calls from the 5' RACE reads in MiXCR, one entry per CDR3 protein. The sample records approximately 760,000 distinct CDR3 sequences, about 25% being singletons. The data were also submitted as part of a second study, on T cells of mothers and their children.

V usage is TRBV12-3 or TRBV12-4 and J usage is TRBJ2-1; TRBD1 is a possible D gene (5 bases). The receptor comes from a boy between 10 and 17 years old in good health. Sequencing input: blood. In nucleotides, the CDR3 is TGTGCCAGCAGTTTAGCCGGGTCAGGGTTTTACAATGAGCAGTTCTTC. Amino acids: CASSLAGSGFYNEQFF.